This TCR beta chain was profiled in a study of CD8 T cells in Susac syndrome. Study-wide findings and caveats: The study admitted that it had a relatively small number of individuals in its TCR sequencing and HLA analysis.

Concerning this clonotype itself: The antigen is not known.

With random hexamers, roughly 0.45 to 1 ug RNA was reverse transcribed. It was immunoSEQ multiplex PCR that amplified TCR beta CDR3 across 54 Vbeta and 13 Jbeta. TCRdb re-called the immunoSEQ multiplex PCR reads with MiXCR, one entry per CDR3 protein. The repertoire holds a few hundred thousand distinct CDR3 sequences, with 85% as singletons. Each multiple sclerosis control was a treatment-naive patient with relapsing-remitting disease that was either stable or active. TEMRA cells were FACS-enriched, with CD8+ and CD4+ T cells isolated negatively. There are 15 residues in the CDR3. With 0 bases clipped from V and 4 bases from J, the junction kept 7 bases outside the gene matches. The germline V gene has CDR1 GTSNPN and CDR2 SVGIG (reference sequence).

This TCR came from a human donor with multiple sclerosis. Sequencing was carried out using CD8+ T cells from PBMCs. The rearrangement joins TRBV30 to TRBJ1-2; 8 bases fit TRBD1. The CDR3 here is CAWSVMTGVAYGYTF. CDR3 nucleotide sequence: TGTGCCTGGAGTGTCATGACAGGGGTTGCCTATGGCTACACCTTC.